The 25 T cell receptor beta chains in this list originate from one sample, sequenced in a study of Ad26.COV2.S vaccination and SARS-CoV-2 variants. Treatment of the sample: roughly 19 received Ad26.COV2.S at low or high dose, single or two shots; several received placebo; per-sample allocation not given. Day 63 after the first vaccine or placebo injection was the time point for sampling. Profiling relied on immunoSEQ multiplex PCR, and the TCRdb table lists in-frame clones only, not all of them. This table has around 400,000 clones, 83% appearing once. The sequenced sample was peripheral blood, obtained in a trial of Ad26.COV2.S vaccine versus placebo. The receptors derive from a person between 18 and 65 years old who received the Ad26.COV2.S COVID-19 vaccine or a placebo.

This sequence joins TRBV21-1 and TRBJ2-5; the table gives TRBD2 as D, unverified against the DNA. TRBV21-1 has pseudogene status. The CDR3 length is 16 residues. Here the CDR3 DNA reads TGTGCCAGCAGCAAAGGGTCCCTGGAGGGTTTAGAGACCCAGTACTTC. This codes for CASSKGSLEGLETQYF.

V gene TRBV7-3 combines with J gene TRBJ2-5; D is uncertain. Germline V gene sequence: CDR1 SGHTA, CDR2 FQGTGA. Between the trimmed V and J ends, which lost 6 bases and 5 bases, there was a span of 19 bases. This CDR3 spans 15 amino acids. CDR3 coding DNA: TGTGCCAGCAGTCCTGTTGGTGGGTCCGGCGAGACCCAGTACTTC. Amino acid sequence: CASSPVGGSGETQYF.

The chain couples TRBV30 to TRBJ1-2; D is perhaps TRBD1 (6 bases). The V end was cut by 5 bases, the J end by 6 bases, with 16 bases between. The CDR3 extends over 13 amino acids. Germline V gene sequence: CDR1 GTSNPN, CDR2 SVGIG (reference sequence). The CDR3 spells CAWEAPGAHGYTF. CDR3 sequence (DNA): TGTGCCTGGGAGGCACCGGGGGCGCATGGCTACACCTTC.

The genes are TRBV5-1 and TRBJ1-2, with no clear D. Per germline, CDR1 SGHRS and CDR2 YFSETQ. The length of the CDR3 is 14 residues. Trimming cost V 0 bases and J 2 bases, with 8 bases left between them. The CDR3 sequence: CASSLAAANYGYTF. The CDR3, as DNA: TGCGCCAGCAGCTTGGCGGCAGCCAACTATGGCTACACCTTC.

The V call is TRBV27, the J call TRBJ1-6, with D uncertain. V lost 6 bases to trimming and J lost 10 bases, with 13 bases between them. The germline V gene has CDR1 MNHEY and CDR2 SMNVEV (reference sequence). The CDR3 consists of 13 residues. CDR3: CASRMEGYSPLHF. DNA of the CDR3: TGTGCCAGCAGGATGGAAGGGTACTCACCCCTCCACTTT.

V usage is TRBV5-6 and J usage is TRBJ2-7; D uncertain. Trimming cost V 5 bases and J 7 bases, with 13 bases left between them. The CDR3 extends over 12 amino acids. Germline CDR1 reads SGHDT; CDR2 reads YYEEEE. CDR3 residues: CASSAPFGEQYF. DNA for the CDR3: TGTGCCAGCAGTGCTCCGTTTGGAGAGCAGTACTTC.

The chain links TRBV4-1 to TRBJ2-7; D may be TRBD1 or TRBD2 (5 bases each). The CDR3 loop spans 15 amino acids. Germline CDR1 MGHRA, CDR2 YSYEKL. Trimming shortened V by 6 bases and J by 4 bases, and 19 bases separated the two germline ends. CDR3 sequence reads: CASRTGSGRTYEQYF. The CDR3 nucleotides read TGCGCCAGCAGAACCGGATCGGGACGCACTTACGAGCAGTACTTC.

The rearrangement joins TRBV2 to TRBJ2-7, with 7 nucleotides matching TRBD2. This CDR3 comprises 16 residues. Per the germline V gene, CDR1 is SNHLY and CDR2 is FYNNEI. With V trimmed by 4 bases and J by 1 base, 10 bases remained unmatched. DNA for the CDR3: TGTGCCAGCAGTGGTCATAGGAGCGGGAATTCCTACGAGCAGTACTTC. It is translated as CASSGHRSGNSYEQYF.

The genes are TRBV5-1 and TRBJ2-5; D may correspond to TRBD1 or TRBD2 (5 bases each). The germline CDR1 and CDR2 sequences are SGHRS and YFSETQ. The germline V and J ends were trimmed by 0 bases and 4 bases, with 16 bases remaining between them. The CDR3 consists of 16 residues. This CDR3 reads CASSLGQYGAGETQYF. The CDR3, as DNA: TGCGCCAGCAGCTTGGGGCAATATGGGGCGGGAGAGACCCAGTACTTC.

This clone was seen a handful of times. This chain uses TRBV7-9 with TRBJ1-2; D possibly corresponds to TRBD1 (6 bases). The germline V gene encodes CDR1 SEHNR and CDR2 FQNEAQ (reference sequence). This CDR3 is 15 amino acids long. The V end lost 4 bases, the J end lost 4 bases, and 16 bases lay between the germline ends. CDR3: CASSSTNREGYGYTF. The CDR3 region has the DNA TGTGCCAGCAGCTCGACTAACAGGGAGGGCTATGGCTACACCTTC.

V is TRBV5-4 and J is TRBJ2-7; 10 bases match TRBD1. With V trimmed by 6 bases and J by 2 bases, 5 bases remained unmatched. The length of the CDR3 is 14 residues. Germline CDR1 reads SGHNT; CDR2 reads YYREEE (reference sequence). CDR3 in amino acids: CASTADRGTYEQYF. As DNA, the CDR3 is TGTGCCAGCACCGCGGACAGGGGGACCTACGAGCAGTACTTC. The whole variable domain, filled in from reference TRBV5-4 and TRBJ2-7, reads ETGVTQSPTHLIKTRGQQVTLRCSSQSGHNTVSWYQQALGQGPQFIFQYYREEENGRGNFPPRFSGLQFPNYSSELNVNALELDDSALYLCASTADRGTYEQYFGPGTRLTVT.

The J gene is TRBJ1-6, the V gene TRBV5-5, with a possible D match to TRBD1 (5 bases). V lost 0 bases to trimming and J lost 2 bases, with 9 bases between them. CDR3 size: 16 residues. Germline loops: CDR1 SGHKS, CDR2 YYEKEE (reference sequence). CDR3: CASSLDRPTYNSPLHF. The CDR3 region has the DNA TGTGCCAGCAGCTTGGACAGGCCTACCTATAATTCACCCCTCCACTTT.

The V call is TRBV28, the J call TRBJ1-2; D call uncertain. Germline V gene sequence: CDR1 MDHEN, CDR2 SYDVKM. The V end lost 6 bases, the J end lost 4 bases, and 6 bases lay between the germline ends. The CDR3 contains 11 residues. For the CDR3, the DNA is TGTGCCAGCAGGGTGGGCTATGGCTACACCTTC. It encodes CASRVGYGYTF.

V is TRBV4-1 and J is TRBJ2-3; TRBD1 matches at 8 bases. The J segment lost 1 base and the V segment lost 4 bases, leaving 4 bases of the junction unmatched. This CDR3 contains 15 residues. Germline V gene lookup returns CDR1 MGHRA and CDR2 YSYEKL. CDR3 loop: CASSRGQGGTDTQYF. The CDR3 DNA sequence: TGCGCCAGCAGCCGCGGACAGGGTGGCACAGATACGCAGTATTTT.

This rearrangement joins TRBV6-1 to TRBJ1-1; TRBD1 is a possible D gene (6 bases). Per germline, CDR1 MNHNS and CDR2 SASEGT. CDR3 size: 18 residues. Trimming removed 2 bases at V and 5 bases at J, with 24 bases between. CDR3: CASSERAWGQQGITEAFF. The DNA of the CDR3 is TGTGCCAGCAGTGAACGAGCCTGGGGTCAACAGGGTATAACTGAAGCTTTCTTT.

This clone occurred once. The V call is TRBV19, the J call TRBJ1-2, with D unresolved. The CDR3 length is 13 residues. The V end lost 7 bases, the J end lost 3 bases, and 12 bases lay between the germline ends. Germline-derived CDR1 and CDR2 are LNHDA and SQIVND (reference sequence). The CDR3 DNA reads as TGTGCCAGTAATCCCGGAGGATACTATGGCTACACCTTC. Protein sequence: CASNPGGYYGYTF.

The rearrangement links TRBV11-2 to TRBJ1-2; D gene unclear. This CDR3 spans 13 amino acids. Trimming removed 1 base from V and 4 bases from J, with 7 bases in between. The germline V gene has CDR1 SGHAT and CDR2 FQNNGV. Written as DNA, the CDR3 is TGTGCCAGCAGCTTAGGACATCTCTATGGCTACACCTTC. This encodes CASSLGHLYGYTF.

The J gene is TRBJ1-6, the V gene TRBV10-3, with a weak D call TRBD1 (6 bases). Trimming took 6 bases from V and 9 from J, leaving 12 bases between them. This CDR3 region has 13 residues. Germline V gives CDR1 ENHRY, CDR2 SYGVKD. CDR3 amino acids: CAIRVEGGSPLHF. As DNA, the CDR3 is TGTGCCATCAGGGTAGAAGGGGGTTCACCCCTCCACTTT.

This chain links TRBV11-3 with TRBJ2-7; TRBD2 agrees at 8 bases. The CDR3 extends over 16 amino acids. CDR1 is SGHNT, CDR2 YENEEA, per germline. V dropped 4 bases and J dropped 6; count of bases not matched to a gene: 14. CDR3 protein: CASSSGGPLLTGEQYF. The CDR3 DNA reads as TGTGCCAGCAGCTCGGGGGGGCCGCTTCTCACGGGCGAGCAGTACTTC.

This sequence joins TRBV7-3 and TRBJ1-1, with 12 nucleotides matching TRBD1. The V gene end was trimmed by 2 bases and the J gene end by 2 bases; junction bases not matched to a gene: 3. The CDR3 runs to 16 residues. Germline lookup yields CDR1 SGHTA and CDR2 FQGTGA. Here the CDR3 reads CASSLWDRGPNTEAFF. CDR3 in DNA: TGTGCCAGCAGCTTATGGGACAGGGGGCCCAACACTGAAGCTTTCTTT.

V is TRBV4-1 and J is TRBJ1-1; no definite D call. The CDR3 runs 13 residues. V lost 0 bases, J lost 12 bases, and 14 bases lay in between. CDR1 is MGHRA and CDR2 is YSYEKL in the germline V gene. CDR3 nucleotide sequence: TGCGCCAGCAGCCAAGATATGGGTCTCAGAACTTTCTTT. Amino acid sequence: CASSQDMGLRTFF.

DNA for the CDR3: TGTGCCATCAGTGAGAGAACTAGCGGGAGCAATGAGCAGTTCTTC. Its protein is CAISERTSGSNEQFF. V gene TRBV10-3 combines with J gene TRBJ2-1, with TRBD2 identical over 11 bases. The CDR3 is made up of 15 amino acids. Trimming cost V 2 bases and J 6 bases; bases outside gene matches: 3. Germline CDR1 and CDR2: ENHRY and SYGVKD.

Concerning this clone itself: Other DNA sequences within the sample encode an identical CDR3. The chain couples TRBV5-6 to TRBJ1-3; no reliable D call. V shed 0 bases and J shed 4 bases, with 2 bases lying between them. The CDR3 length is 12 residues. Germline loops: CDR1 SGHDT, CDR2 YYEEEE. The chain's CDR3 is CASSLGGNTIYF. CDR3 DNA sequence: TGTGCCAGCAGCTTGGGGGGAAACACCATATATTTT.

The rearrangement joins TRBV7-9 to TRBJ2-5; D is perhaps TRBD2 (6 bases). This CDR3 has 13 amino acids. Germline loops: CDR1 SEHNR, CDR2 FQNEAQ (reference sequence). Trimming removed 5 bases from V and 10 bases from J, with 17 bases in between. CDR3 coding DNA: TGTGCCAGCAGCCCGGAGGGTGAGGTGGGCCAGTACTTC. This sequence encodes CASSPEGEVGQYF.

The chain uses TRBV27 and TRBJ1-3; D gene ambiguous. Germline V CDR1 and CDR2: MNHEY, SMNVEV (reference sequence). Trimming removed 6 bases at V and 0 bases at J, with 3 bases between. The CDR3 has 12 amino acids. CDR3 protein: CASRDSGNTIYF. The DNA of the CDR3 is TGTGCCAGCAGAGACTCTGGAAACACCATATATTTT.